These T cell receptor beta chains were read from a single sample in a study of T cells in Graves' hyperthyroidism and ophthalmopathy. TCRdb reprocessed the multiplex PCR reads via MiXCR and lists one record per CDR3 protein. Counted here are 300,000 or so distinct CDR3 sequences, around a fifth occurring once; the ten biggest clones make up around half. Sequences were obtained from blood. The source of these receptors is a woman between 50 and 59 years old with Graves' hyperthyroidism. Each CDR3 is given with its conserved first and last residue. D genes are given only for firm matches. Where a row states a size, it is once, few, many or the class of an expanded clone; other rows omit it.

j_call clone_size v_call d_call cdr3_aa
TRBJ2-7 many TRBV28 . CASNQQGENPYEQYF
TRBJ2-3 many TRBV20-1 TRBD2 CSARPSGRVPDTQYF
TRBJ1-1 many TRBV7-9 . CASSSSGREAFF
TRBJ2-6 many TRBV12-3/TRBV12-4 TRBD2 CASTTGLASSGANVLTF
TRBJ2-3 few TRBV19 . CASTETAGVSTDTQYF
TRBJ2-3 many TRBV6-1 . CASTRTDTQYF
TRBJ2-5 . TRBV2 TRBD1 CASSEEGTEETQYF
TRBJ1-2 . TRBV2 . CASSGDNNYGYTF
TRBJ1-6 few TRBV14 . CASSQTGPGSPLHF
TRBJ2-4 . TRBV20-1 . CSARDALAKNIQYF
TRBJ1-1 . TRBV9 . CASSVGPGPNTEAFF
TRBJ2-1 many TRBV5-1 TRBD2 CASSPRTSGVYNEQFF
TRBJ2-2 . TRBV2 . CASSNIGGNTGELFF
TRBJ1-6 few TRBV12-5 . CANQGPPGGDSPLHF
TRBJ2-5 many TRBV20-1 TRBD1 CSARDRVTETQYF
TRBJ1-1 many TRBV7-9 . CASSYRDPGGTEAFF
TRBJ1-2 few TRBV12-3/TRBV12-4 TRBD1 CASSSDRVAGGYTF
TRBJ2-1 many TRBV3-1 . CASSLAGRSTNEQFF
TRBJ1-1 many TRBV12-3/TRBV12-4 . CASTKGLNTEAFF
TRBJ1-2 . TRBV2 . CASSPATGGYGYTF
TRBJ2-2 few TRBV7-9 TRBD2 CASSTGLAVNTGELFF
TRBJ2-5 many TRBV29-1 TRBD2 CSVDGAGGTETQYF
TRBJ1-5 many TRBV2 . CASSEDPTFQPQHF
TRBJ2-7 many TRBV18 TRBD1 CASSPLGQSSYEQYF
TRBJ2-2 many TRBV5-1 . CASSLEGTGELFF
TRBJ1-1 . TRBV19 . CATARAGGEAFF
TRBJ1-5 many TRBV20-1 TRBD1 CSAGDRVGNNQPQHF
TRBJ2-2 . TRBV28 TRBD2 CASSQTSGGANTGELFF
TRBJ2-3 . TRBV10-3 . CAISELADTQYF
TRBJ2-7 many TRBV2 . CASTDWPGNSYEQYF
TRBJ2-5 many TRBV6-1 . CASSLGQPRATQYF
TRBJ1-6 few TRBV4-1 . CASSQGQGNSPLHF
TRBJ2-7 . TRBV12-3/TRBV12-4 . CASSLSGPGYEQYF
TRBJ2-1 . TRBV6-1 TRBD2 CASSEVPLAATYNERFF
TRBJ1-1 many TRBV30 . CAWSSQNTEAFF
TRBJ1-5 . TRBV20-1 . CSARDKGAGQPQHF
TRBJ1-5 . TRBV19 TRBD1 CASGRRQGRNNQPQHF
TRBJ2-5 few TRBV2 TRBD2 CASSVLAGGPETQYF
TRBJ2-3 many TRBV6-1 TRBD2 CASSSGTSGSVLTDTQYF
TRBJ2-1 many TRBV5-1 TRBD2 CASSLRRAGDLNEQFF
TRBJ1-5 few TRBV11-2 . CASSLVGGISEPQHF
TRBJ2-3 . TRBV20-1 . CSAILQNTDTQYF
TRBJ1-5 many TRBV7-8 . CASSLVRTNPNQPQHF
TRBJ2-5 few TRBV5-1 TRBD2 CASSLGHGAGVRETQYF
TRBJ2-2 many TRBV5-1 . CASSTTVTGELFF
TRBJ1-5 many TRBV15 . CATSRDGASNQPQHF
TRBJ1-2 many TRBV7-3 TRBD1 CASSTQGEPTNYGYTF
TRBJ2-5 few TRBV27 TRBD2 CASIQAGGRETQYF
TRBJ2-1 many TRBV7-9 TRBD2 CASSPTSGLAAISYNEQFF
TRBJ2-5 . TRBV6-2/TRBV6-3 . CASSYEASVAETQYF
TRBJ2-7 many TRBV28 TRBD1 CATLRTGTNEQYF
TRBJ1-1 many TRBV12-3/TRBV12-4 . CASSGSADTEAFF
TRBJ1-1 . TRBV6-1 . CASSDAPEGTEAFF
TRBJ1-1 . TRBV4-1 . CASSQDPRPLGVSAFF
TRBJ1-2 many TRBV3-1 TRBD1 CASSRTGNGYTF
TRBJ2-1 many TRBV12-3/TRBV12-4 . CASTLGTGGPSSYNEQFF
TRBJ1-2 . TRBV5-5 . CASSFTAEPNYGYTF
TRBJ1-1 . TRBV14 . CASSRGGAPNLEAFF
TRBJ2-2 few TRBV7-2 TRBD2 CASSLRGVGELFF
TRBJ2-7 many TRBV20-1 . CSARGSSNYEQYF